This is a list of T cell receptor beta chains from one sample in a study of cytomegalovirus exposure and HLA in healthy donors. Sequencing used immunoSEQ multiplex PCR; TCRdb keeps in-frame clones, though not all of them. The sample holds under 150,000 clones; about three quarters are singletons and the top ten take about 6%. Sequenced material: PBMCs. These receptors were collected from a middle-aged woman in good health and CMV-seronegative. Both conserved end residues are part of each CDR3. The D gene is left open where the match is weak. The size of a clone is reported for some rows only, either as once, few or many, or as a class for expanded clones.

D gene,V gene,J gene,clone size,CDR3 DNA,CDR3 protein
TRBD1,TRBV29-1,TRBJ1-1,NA,TGCAGCGCCTCGGGACAGGCGGTCCCTGAAGCTTTCTTT,CSASGQAVPEAFF
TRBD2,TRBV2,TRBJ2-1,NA,TGTGCCAGCAGTGAGGATAGCGGGGGCTACAATGAGCAGTTCTTC,CASSEDSGGYNEQFF
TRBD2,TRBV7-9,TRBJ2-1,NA,TGTGCCAGCAGCTTGCTAGCGGGAGTGGACGAGCAGTTCTTC,CASSLLAGVDEQFF
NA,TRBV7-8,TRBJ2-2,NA,TGTGCCAGCAGCCCGGGCGGGGGCTCTTACACCGGGGAGCTGTTTTTT,CASSPGGGSYTGELFF
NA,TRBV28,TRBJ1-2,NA,TGTGCCAGCAGTTTTGAAGGAGATGGCTACACCTTC,CASSFEGDGYTF
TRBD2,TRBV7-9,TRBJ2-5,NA,TGTGCCAGCAGCTTACTAGCGGGAGGCCGGGGACAAGAGACCCAGTACTTC,CASSLLAGGRGQETQYF
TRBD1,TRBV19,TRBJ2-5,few,TGTGCCAGTAGTGGCGCCGCAGGGGGCGAAGAGACCCAGTACTTC,CASSGAAGGEETQYF
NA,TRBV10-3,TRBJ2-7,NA,TGTGCCATCACCCCGACGGGTGACGAGCAGTACTTC,CAITPTGDEQYF
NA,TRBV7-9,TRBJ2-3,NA,TGTGCCAGCAGCTCGTCCACAGATACGCAGTATTTT,CASSSSTDTQYF
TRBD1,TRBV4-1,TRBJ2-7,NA,TGCGCCAGCAGCCAACCAAAAGGGGCGGGACAGGGGTTCTACGAGCAGTACTTC,CASSQPKGAGQGFYEQYF